The 14 T cell receptor beta chains below all came from one sample that was sequenced in a study of tumor and adjacent non-tumor tissue in lung cancer. This sample's RNA came from whole unsorted tissue. The library came from three nested PCR rounds adapted from ARM-PCR protocols. Each CDR3 protein gets one entry after TCRdb re-called the multiplex PCR reads with MiXCR. The profile shows 130,000 or so distinct CDR3 sequences, about 66% of them singletons. Input material: lung tumor tissue. These receptors were obtained from a man aged 30 to 45 with non-small cell lung cancer.

This clonotype has at least ten counts. This rearrangement joins TRBV20-1 to TRBJ2-1, with 13 nucleotides matching TRBD2. Per germline, CDR1 DFQATT and CDR2 SNEGSKA (reference sequence). The V gene end was trimmed by 3 bases and the J gene end by 5 bases; junction bases not matched to a gene: 7. The CDR3 is made up of 16 amino acids. The CDR3 reads CSARGGLAGVNNEQFF. CDR3 coding DNA: TGCAGTGCTAGGGGAGGACTAGCGGGAGTCAACAATGAGCAGTTCTTC.

The chain couples TRBV5-4 to TRBJ1-1; 7 bases are shared with TRBD1. J was trimmed by 1 base and V by 2 bases; bases with no gene match: 8. The germline V gene encodes CDR1 SGHNT and CDR2 YYREEE (reference sequence). CDR3 length equals 16 residues. The CDR3 is CASSFGTAGPNTEAFF. CDR3 nucleotide sequence: TGTGCCAGCAGCTTCGGGACAGCCGGCCCGAACACTGAAGCTTTCTTT.

The rearrangement joins TRBV24-1 to TRBJ2-7, with 8 bases aligning to TRBD2. The CDR3 contains 12 residues. V lost 7 bases to trimming and J lost 6 bases; unmatched junction nucleotides: 4. Germline V gene lookup returns CDR1 KGHDR and CDR2 SFDVKD. CDR3 nucleotides: TGTGCCACCAGAGGAACTAGCGGCGAGCAGTACTTC. This codes for CATRGTSGEQYF.

This clonotype was seen just once. The chain couples TRBV5-1 to TRBJ2-1; the match to TRBD2 covers 7 bases. CDR1 is SGHRS, CDR2 YFSETQ, per germline. J was trimmed by 10 bases and V by 8 bases; bases with no gene match: 12. The CDR3 is made up of 13 amino acids. CDR3 region: CASRLTGAGEQFF. As DNA, the CDR3 is TGCGCCAGTAGATTGACGGGAGCGGGGGAGCAGTTCTTC.

In regard to this clonotype: The junction departs from the called germline gene at one end, perhaps through a read error. V gene TRBV11-2 combines with J gene TRBJ2-1; D remains ambiguous. The germline V gene encodes CDR1 SGHAT and CDR2 FQNNGV. This CDR3 has 17 amino acids. CDR3 in amino acids: CASNLDSWAAAYNGQFF. The CDR3 region has the DNA TGTGCCAGCAACTTAGATAGTTGGGCCGCCGCCTACAATGGGCAGTTCTTC.

Comments on this clonotype: Sequence at one end of the junction differs from germline and may be a read error. The CDR3 bases are TGCGTCAGCAGCCAAGCCTCCGGAGGATATGGAAATACCATATATTTT. The encoded protein is CVSSQASGGYGNTIYF. The chain combines TRBV4-1 with TRBJ1-3; D unresolved. From germline, CDR1 is MGHRA and CDR2 YSYEKL. The CDR3 length is 16 residues.

Concerning this clonotype itself: One end of the junction is discordant with germline, which a read error may explain. The V and J genes are TRBV20-1 and TRBJ1-2, with 8 bases identical to TRBD1. In germline, CDR1 is DFQATT, CDR2 SNEGSKA (reference sequence). There are 14 residues in the CDR3. The CDR3 bases are TGCAGTACTAGAGTCCGCGACAGGGGTCATGGCTACACCTTC. This encodes CSTRVRDRGHGYTF.

This clonotype was detected ten times or more. CDR3 bases: TGTGCCAGCAGCAAACAGCCGGATGGCTACACCTTC. This encodes CASSKQPDGYTF. The chain couples TRBV28 to TRBJ1-2; D is unclear. Trimming pared 6 bases from V and 6 bases from J, leaving 11 bases between. The CDR3 contains 12 residues. Germline CDR1 reads MDHEN; CDR2 reads SYDVKM.

This clonotype has a count of ten or more. The rearrangement links TRBV10-3 to TRBJ2-6, with 7 bases fitting TRBD2. From germline, CDR1 is ENHRY and CDR2 SYGVKD. This CDR3 is built from 14 residues. The ends lost 10 bases at V and 2 bases at J; junction bases unmatched: 5. The DNA of the CDR3 is TGTGCCACCGCTGGGGGGGCTGGGGCCAACGTCCTGACTTTC. Residues: CATAGGAGANVLTF.

This chain joins TRBV25-1 and TRBJ1-3; 8 nucleotides match TRBD1. Unmatched junction bases numbered 16, after V lost 8 bases and J lost 4 bases. The germline gives CDR1 MGHDK, CDR2 SYGVNS. This CDR3 is 17 amino acids long. The CDR3 here is CASDGQGIGSWGNTIYF. The CDR3 nucleotides are TGTGCCAGCGACGGACAGGGAATCGGGTCCTGGGGAAACACCATATATTTT.

Only a few counts were recorded for this clonotype. The chain carries TRBV28 and TRBJ2-3; D may be TRBD2 (7 bases). This CDR3 spans 15 amino acids. Looked up from germline, CDR1 is MDHEN and CDR2 is SYDVKM. Trimming pared 5 bases from V and 1 base from J, leaving 13 bases between. The CDR3 protein is CASSPPGGRTDTQYF. CDR3 nucleotide sequence: TGTGCCAGCAGTCCCCCGGGGGGCCGCACAGATACGCAGTATTTT.

Comments on this clonotype: The junction departs from germline at one end; a sequencing error may be responsible. The chain links TRBV4-1 to TRBJ1-1; possibly TRBD1 for D (6 bases). There are 16 residues in the CDR3. Germline V CDR1 and CDR2: MGHRA, YSYEKL. The CDR3 loop reads CASSQESGTLNTEAFF. The CDR3 DNA reads as TGCGCCAGCAGTCAAGAGTCTGGGACATTGAACACTGAAGCTTTCTTT.

This clonotype was found a few times. This chain links TRBV5-5 with TRBJ2-3; the D is unclear. V dropped 0 bases and J dropped 0 bases, with 8 bases sitting between them. The CDR3 extends over 15 amino acids. CDR1 SGHKS and CDR2 YYEKEE come from the germline V gene (reference sequence). DNA of the CDR3: TGTGCCAGCAGCTTGGGTTGGGGAAGCACAGATACGCAGTATTTT. Translated: CASSLGWGSTDTQYF.

Concerning this clonotype: As the CDR3 is not closed by the conserved phenylalanine or tryptophan, this likely results from a read error. The limits of the CDR3 on the DNA are not certain, so only TCRdb's listed CDR3 is given. This chain joins TRBV28 and TRBJ2-1; the table calls TRBD2, which could not be checked here. Germline assignment: CDR1 MDHEN and CDR2 SYDVKM. The CDR3 is 18 residues long, ends included. Here the CDR3 reads CTSSSPIAEKSPYNEQLS.